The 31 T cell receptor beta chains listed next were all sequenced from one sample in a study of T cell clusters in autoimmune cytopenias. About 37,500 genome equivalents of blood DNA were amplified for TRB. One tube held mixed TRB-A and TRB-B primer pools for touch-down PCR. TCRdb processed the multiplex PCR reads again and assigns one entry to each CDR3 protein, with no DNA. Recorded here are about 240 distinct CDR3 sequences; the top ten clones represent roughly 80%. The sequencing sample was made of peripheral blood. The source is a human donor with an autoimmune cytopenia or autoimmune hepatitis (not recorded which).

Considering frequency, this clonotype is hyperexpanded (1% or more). The CDR3 spells CASSSGTGSYGYTF. The chain combines TRBV13 with TRBJ1-2; TCRdb designates TRBD1, a call that cannot be tested without DNA. This CDR3 contains 14 residues. Germline V CDR1 and CDR2: PRHDT, FYEKMQ (reference sequence).

The CDR3 protein is CASSAGQGQETQYF. This sequence joins TRBV12-3 or TRBV12-4 and TRBJ2-5; TCRdb selects TRBD1, and the lack of DNA leaves this call unchecked. The CDR3 is 14 residues long.

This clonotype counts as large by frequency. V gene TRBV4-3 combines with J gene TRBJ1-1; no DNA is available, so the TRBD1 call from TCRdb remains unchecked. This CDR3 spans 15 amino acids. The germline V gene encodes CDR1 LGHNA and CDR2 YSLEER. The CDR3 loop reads CASSQDSGGNTEAFF.

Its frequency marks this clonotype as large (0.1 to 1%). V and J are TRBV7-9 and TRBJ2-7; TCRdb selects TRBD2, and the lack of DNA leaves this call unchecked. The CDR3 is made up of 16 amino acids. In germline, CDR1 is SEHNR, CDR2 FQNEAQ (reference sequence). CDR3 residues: CASSLESGQRPYEQYF.

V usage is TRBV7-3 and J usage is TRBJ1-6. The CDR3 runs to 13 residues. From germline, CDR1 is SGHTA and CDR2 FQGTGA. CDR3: CASSEDGNSPLHF.

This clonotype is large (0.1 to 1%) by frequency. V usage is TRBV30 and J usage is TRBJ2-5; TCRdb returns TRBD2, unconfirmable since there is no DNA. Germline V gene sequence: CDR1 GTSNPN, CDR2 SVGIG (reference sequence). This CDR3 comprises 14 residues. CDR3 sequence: CAWSDTTSGRAAYF. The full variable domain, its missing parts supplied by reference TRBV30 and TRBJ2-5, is SQTIHQWPATLVQPVGSPLSLECTVEGTSNPNLYWYRQAAGRGLQLLFYSVGIGQISSEVPQNLSASRPQDRQFILSSKKLLLSDSGFYLCAWSDTTSGRAAYFGPGTRLLVL.

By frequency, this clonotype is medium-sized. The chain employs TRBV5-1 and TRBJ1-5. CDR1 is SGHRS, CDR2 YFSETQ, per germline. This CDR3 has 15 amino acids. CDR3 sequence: CASSLVPDSNQPQHF. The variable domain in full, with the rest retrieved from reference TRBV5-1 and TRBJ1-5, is KAGVTQTPRYLIKTRGQQVTLSCSPISGHRSVSWYQQTPGQGLQFLFEYFSETQRNKGNFPGRFSGRQFSNSRSEMNVSTLELGDSALYLCASSLVPDSNQPQHFGDGTRLSIL.

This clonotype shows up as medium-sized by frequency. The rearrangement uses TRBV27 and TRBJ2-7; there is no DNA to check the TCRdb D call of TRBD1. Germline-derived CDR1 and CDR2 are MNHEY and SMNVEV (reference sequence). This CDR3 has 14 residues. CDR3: CASSGQETAYEQYF.

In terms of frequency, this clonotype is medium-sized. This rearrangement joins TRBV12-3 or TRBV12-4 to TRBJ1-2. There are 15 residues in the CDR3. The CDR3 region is CASSFSMQGLYGYTF.

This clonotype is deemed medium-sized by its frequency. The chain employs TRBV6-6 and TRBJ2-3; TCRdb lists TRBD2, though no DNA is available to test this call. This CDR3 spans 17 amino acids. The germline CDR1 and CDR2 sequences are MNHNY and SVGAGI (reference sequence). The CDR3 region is CASSYRPAGAGTDTQYF.

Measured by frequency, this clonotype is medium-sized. The CDR3: CASSPRLAGGPGGELFF. This rearrangement joins TRBV18 to TRBJ2-2; the D gene TCRdb calls, TRBD2, cannot be checked with no DNA. The CDR3 has 17 residues. Germline CDR1 is KGHSH and CDR2 is LQKENI.

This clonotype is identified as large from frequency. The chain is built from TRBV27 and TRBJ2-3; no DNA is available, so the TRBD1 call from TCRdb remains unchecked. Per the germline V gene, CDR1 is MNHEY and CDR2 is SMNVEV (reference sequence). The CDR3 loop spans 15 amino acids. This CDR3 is CASSSMGQGTDTQYF.

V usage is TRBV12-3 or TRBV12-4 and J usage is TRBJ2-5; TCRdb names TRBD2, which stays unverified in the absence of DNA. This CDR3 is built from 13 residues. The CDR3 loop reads CASTGTSGRAAYF.

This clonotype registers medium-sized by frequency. CDR3 residues: CASTLLGDNYGYTF. The chain couples TRBV28 to TRBJ1-2. The germline V gene has CDR1 MDHEN and CDR2 SYDVKM. This CDR3 spans 14 amino acids.

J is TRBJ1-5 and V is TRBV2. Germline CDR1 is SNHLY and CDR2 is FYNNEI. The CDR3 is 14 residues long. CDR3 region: CASSDSWSNQPQHF.

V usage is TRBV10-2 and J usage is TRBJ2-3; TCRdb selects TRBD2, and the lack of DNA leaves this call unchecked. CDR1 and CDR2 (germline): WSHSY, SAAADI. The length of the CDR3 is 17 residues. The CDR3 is CASTPGLAIRGTDTQYF.

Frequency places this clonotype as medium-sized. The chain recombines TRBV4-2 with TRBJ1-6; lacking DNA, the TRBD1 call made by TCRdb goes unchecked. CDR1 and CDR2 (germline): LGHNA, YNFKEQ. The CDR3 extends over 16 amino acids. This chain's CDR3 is CASSQDGGQGISPLHF.

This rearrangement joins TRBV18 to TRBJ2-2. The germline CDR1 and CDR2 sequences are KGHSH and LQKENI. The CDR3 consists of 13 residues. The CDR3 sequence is CASSPLPTGELFF.

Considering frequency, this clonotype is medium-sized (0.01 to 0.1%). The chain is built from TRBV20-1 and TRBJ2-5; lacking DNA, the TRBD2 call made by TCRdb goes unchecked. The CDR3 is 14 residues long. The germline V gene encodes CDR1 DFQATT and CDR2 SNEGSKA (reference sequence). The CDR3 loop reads CSARVAGGLETQYF.

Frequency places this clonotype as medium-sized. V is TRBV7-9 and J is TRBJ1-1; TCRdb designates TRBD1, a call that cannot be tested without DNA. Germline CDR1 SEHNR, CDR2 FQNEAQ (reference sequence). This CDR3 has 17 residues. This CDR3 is CASSFHDRKGASTEAFF.

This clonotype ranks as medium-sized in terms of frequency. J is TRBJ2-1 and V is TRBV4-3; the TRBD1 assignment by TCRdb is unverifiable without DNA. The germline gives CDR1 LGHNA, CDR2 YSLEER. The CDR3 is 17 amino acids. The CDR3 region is CASSQDRDGLLANEQFF.

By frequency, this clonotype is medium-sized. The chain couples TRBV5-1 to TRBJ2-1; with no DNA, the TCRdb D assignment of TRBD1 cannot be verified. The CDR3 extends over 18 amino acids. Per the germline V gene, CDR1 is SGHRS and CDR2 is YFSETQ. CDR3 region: CASSLIAQGQGTYNEQFF.

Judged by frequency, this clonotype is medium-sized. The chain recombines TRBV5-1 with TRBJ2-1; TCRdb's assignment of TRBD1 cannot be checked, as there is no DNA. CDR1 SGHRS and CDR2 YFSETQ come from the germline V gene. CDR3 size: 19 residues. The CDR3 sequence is CASSFLHRQLLSSYNEQFF.

The chain's CDR3 is CASTRTGGAGELFF. The V and J genes are TRBV12-3 or TRBV12-4 and TRBJ2-2; the D gene TCRdb calls, TRBD1, cannot be checked with no DNA. The CDR3 extends over 14 amino acids.

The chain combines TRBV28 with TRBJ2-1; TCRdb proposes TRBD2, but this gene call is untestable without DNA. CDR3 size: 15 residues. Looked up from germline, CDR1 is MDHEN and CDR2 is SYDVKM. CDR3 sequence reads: CASSPTSGSHNEQFF.

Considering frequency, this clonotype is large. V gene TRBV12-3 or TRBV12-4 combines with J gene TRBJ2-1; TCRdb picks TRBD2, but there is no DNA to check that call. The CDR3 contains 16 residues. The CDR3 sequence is CASSSGTSGGANEQFF.

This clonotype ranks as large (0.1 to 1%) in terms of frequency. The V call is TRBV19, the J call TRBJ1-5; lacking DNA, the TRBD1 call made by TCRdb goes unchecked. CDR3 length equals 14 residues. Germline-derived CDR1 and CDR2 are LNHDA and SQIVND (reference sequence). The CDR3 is CASSERQGLQPQHF.

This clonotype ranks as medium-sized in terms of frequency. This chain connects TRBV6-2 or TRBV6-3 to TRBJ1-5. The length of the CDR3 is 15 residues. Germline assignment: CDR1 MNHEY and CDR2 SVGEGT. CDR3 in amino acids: CASSYGGYSNQPQHF.

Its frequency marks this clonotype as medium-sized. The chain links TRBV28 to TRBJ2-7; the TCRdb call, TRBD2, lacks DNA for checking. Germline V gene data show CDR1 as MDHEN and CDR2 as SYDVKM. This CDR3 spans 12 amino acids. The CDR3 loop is CASSFGTSTLYF.

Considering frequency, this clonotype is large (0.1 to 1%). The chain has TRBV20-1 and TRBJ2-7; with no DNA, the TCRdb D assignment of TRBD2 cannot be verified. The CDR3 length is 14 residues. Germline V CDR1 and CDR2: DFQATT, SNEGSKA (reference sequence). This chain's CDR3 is CSARPIAGGYEQYF.

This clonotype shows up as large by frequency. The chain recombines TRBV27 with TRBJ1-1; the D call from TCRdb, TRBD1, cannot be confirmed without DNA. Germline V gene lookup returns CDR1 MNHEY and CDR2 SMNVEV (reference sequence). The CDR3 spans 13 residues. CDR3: CASSYSGVTEAFF.